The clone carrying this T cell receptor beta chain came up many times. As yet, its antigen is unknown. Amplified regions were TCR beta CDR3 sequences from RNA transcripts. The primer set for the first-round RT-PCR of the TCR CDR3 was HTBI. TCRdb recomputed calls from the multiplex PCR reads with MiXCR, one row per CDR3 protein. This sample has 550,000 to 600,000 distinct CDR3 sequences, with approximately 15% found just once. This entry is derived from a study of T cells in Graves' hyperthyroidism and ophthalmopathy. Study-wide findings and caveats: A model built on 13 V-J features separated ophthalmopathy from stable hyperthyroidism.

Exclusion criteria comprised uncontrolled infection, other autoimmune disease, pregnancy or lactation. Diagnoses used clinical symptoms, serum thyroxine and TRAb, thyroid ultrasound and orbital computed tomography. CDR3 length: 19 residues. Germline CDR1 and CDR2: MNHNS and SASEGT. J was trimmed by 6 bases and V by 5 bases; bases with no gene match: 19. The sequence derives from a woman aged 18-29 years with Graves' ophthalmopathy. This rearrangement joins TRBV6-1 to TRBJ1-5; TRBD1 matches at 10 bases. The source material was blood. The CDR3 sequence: CASSPLGGQGWGAGQPQHF. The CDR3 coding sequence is TGTGCCAGCAGTCCCTTAGGGGGACAGGGGTGGGGAGCAGGTCAGCCCCAGCATTTT.